Following are 6 T cell receptor beta chains from one sample sequenced in a study of T-cell memory formation after mild COVID-19. Via MiXCR, TCRdb re-called the 5' RACE reads, giving one row per CDR3 protein. This sample carries around 250,000 distinct CDR3 sequences, more than 8% of them seen once, and the ten largest clones take under 25%. Sequencing was carried out using PBMCs or a T cell subset sorted from them (not recorded which). The receptors were gathered from a man younger than 35 who had mild COVID-19 (a few samples of this study predate the infection). Cell type and time point are not known.

The rearrangement joins TRBV24-1 to TRBJ2-2; 7 bases are shared with TRBD2. The CDR3 has 14 amino acids. V lost 6 bases, J lost 4 bases, and 4 bases stayed unmatched. Germline-derived CDR1 and CDR2 are KGHDR and SFDVKD. For the CDR3, the DNA is TGTGCCACCAGTCTTGCGGGGGTCACCGGGGAGCTGTTTTTT. It encodes CATSLAGVTGELFF.

There are many counts of this clonotype. CDR3 loop: CASSYFPPSQTESYEQYF. Written as DNA, the CDR3 is TGCGCCAGCAGCTATTTCCCACCCTCACAGACGGAATCCTACGAGCAGTACTTC. V and J are TRBV5-1 and TRBJ2-7, with D unclear. The germline gives CDR1 SGHRS, CDR2 YFSETQ. Deletions cut 3 bases from V and 1 base from J, with 23 bases between. The CDR3 runs to 18 residues.

This clonotype was recorded a few times. The genes are TRBV2 and TRBJ2-7; maybe TRBD1 (6 bases). CDR3 size: 14 residues. V was pared by 1 base and J by 7 bases, with 14 bases between. Germline CDR1 and CDR2: SNHLY and FYNNEI. The CDR3: CASSEGQGIREQYV. In DNA form, the CDR3 reads TGTGCCAGCAGTGAAGGTCAGGGGATAAGGGAGCAGTACGTC.

The V call is TRBV5-1, the J call TRBJ2-5; D may be TRBD2 (6 bases). The V gene lost 2 bases and the J gene lost 5 bases, with 19 bases spanning the gap. Germline loops: CDR1 SGHRS, CDR2 YFSETQ. This CDR3 spans 16 amino acids. The DNA of the CDR3 is TGCGCCAGCAGCTTCACTTCAGACGTTGGAGGGGAGACCCAGTACTTC. Amino acid sequence: CASSFTSDVGGETQYF.

The table lists this clonotype with a few counts. This chain uses TRBV20-1 with TRBJ2-3, with 10 bases that match TRBD2. CDR1 is DFQATT and CDR2 is SNEGSKA in the germline V gene (reference sequence). The CDR3 is 14 residues long. Trimming cost V 3 bases and J 8 bases; bases outside gene matches: 8. CDR3 sequence reads: CSARASGGPGTQYF. DNA for the CDR3: TGCAGTGCTAGGGCTAGCGGGGGCCCGGGTACGCAGTATTTT.

Many counts were recorded for this clonotype. This chain links TRBV6-5 with TRBJ2-5; D is possibly TRBD1 (7 bases). The CDR3 runs 13 residues. Germline V gene data show CDR1 as MNHEY and CDR2 as SVGAGI. V was clipped by 6 bases and J by 5 bases, with 13 bases between them. The CDR3 loop is CASRPGGRETQYF. Written as DNA, the CDR3 is TGTGCCAGCAGGCCAGGGGGGCGTGAGACCCAGTACTTC.